This T cell receptor (beta chain) was identified during a study of blood T cell repertoires in COVID-19 (dated by TCRdb to about 2020). Study-level background: Samples from collaborators originated in the United States, Italy and Spain and spanned both the acute and convalescent phases of COVID-19. The material from the prospective study consisted of cDNA or gDNA derived from T cells, B-cell-depleted T cells, or PBMCs. Deeply sampled blood TCRbeta repertoires from subjects exposed to, actively infected with, or recovered from COVID-19 were included in the dataset. A freely available public database, intended as a resource for researchers studying the immune response to SARS-CoV-2, is where the repertoires were released. The samples were drawn from two sources: the first 160 participants of the ongoing ImmuneRACE study, and 950 to 1,500 subjects contributed by 6 global collaborators. Nearly every sample came with metadata listing a de-identified subject ID, COVID-19 status, age in years and sex. Where available, HLA class I and class II types were obtained from metadata supplied by the sample provider rather than from assay-based typing. Overall study results and their limits: The quantity of clinical and demographic metadata differed by source and by participant and was supplied without curation.

Via the germline V gene, CDR1 is SGHTS and CDR2 YDEGEE. V is cut by 0 bases and J by 2 bases, and the space between the germline ends is 7 bases. Measured from the cysteine to the phenylalanine, the CDR3 is 14 residues long. Left in the record is the CDR3 DNA by itself, 42 bases read in frame from the first base. Each collaborating institution followed its own protocols to collect whole blood in K2EDTA tubes. For TCRbeta analysis, collaborators shipped samples in one of three forms: frozen whole blood, isolated PBMCs, or DNA extracted from either of those sample types. As for this clone: This receptor's antigen is unknown. No base qualities exist here, and no much larger clone lies one base off it.

TCRbeta CDR3 regions were amplified from genomic DNA by means of the immunoSEQ Assay, a bias-controlled multiplex PCR. In the paper's pipeline: The number of nucleated cells in each sample was estimated by amplification of reference gene primers within the assay. To quantify the absolute abundance of each unique TCRbeta CDR3 rearrangement, sequence reads were collapsed and filtered. Productive Simpson clonality was computed per sample as the square root of Simpson's diversity index over productive rearrangements. TCRdb provides this immuneACCESS table in a form limited to in-frame rearrangements. Some clones are lacking; in checked studies, under half of them reflect an unresolved V gene, and why the rest are absent is not known. V, J and clone size are taken as reported in that table, and D and trimming were inferred from the DNA itself. The sample includes 75,000 to 95,000 clones, with about four fifths observed a single time. Approximately 12% of the sample goes to the ten largest clones.

This receptor was taken from a woman aged 40 to 49 with active or convalescent COVID-19. Recombination joined TRBV5-8 with TRBJ2-3; TRBD1 is a weak D gene call, 6 bases matching. The sequenced material came from peripheral blood. Here is the DNA: TGTGCCAGCAGCTTGGGGACAGACACAGATACGCAGTATTTT. This sequence encodes CASSLGTDTDTQYF.